Listed below are T cell receptor beta chains from one sample, sequenced in a study of blood T cell repertoires in COVID-19. Repertoires were generated with immunoSEQ multiplex PCR, while TCRdb's copy carries only in-frame clones and drops some. The sample includes over 250,000 clones, approximately 84% seen only once; the top ten take over 1.3%. Sequencing was performed on peripheral blood. The receptors come from a human donor with COVID-19, enrolled during active disease. The donor label of this sample is uncertain. CDR3s include the opening cysteine and the closing phenylalanine or tryptophan.

V: TRBV19
J: TRBJ1-4
CDR3: CASSINSNEKLFF

V: TRBV7-9
J: TRBJ2-1
CDR3: CASSREGLAANEQFF

V: TRBV14
J: TRBJ2-6
CDR3: CASSQDSAKGFPGANVLTF

V: TRBV28
J: TRBJ1-2
CDR3: CASALSQGLYGYTF

V: TRBV30
J: TRBJ1-2
CDR3: CAWSTPMAGGYTF

V: TRBV6-5
J: TRBJ1-1
CDR3: CASSTAEGWTEAFF

V: TRBV20-1
J: TRBJ1-2
CDR3: CSASPQSYGYTF

V: TRBV28
J: TRBJ2-7
CDR3: CATTGSGAYEQYF

V: TRBV19
J: TRBJ2-5
CDR3: CASSTLRQGGETQYF

V: TRBV6-4
J: TRBJ2-3
CDR3: CASRETSGSTDTQYF

V: TRBV5-4
J: TRBJ1-5
CDR3: CASSLPGEDQPQHF

V: TRBV25-1
J: TRBJ2-1
CDR3: CASSENRLAGGIVDEQFF

V: TRBV10-3
J: TRBJ2-7
CDR3: CAISDPVNERLAYEQYF

V: TRBV19
J: TRBJ1-2
CDR3: CASRNLDSANYGYTF

V: TRBV9
J: TRBJ2-2
CDR3: CASSHDGTSGETGELFF

V: TRBV7-3
J: TRBJ1-1
CDR3: CASSSGPTGLTEAFF

V: TRBV27
J: TRBJ2-7
CDR3: CASSRQGPGEQYF

V: TRBV5-4
J: TRBJ1-2
CDR3: CASSGDRGFYGYTF

V: TRBV28
J: TRBJ2-7
CDR3: CASRTGGEESEQYF

V: TRBV7-9
J: TRBJ1-5
CDR3: CASSLGTLGRQPQHF

V: TRBV7-6
J: TRBJ2-5
CDR3: CASSFLGPAGPQETQYF

V: TRBV6-2/TRBV6-3
J: TRBJ1-4
CDR3: CASSYAQPGHKNEKLFF

V: TRBV29-1
J: TRBJ1-1
CDR3: CSAPGRTEAFF

V: TRBV12-3/TRBV12-4
J: TRBJ1-6
CDR3: CASRRGGNSPLHF

V: TRBV29-1
J: TRBJ1-1
CDR3: CSAGRNTEAFF

V: TRBV10-3
J: TRBJ1-1
CDR3: CATTLDSEAEAFF

V: TRBV7-2
J: TRBJ2-1
CDR3: CASSLAGGFWSYNEQFF

V: TRBV20-1
J: TRBJ2-3
CDR3: CSASFVAGDADTQYF

V: TRBV19
J: TRBJ2-6
CDR3: CASRSSGANVLTF

V: TRBV12-5
J: TRBJ1-4
CDR3: CASGTDRGLANEKLFF

V: TRBV9
J: TRBJ2-7
CDR3: CASSEGTGGYEQYF

V: TRBV3-1/TRBV3-2
J: TRBJ1-1
CDR3: CASSHGVGSRNTEAFF

V: TRBV5-1
J: TRBJ1-6
CDR3: CASSTGQGPYSPLHF

V: TRBV30
J: TRBJ1-5
CDR3: CAWSTQGVYQPQHF

V: TRBV6-5
J: TRBJ2-7
CDR3: CASSYGPSYEQYF

V: TRBV24-1
J: TRBJ2-3
CDR3: CATSTGRGTDTQYF

V: TRBV11-2
J: TRBJ2-2
CDR3: CASSYRSRTGELFF

V: TRBV18
J: TRBJ2-3
CDR3: CASSPGGHRTDTQYF

V: TRBV29-1
J: TRBJ1-1
CDR3: CSVGDNVNTEAFF

V: TRBV2
J: TRBJ2-1
CDR3: CASTPGGASTGEQFF

V: TRBV28
J: TRBJ2-5
CDR3: CASSLGTSGQETQYF

V: TRBV30
J: TRBJ2-6
CDR3: CASGGQYGANVLTF

V: TRBV2
J: TRBJ1-1
CDR3: CASDSGMTNTEAFF

V: TRBV20-1
J: TRBJ2-3
CDR3: CSASSGMTDTQYF

V: TRBV2
J: TRBJ1-5
CDR3: CASSTGASNQPQHF

V: TRBV2
J: TRBJ2-5
CDR3: CASSEDRGFQETQYF

V: TRBV28
J: TRBJ2-1
CDR3: CASLAGVDYNEQFF

V: TRBV10-3
J: TRBJ2-3
CDR3: CAILGGLTDTQYF

V: TRBV7-9
J: TRBJ1-1
CDR3: CASSLVGGRAFF

V: TRBV9
J: TRBJ2-7
CDR3: CASSETGTGVGEQYF

V: TRBV19
J: TRBJ2-2
CDR3: CASSGPGGGELFF

V: TRBV15
J: TRBJ2-2
CDR3: CATSWTSENTGELFF

V: TRBV12-3/TRBV12-4
J: TRBJ2-5
CDR3: CASSPTVSETQYF

V: TRBV11-2
J: TRBJ1-2
CDR3: CASSLGGQGGYTF

V: TRBV11-2
J: TRBJ1-2
CDR3: CASSLDRSDGYTF

V: TRBV4-1
J: TRBJ2-1
CDR3: CASKTTSGSLTYNEQFF

V: TRBV28
J: TRBJ1-5
CDR3: CASSFWRGRGNQPQHF

V: TRBV28
J: TRBJ2-1
CDR3: CASIPTSGYNEQFF

V: TRBV11-2
J: TRBJ2-2
CDR3: CASSPISGLGGELFF

V: TRBV10-3
J: TRBJ2-1
CDR3: CAIKGVSGTAYNEQFF